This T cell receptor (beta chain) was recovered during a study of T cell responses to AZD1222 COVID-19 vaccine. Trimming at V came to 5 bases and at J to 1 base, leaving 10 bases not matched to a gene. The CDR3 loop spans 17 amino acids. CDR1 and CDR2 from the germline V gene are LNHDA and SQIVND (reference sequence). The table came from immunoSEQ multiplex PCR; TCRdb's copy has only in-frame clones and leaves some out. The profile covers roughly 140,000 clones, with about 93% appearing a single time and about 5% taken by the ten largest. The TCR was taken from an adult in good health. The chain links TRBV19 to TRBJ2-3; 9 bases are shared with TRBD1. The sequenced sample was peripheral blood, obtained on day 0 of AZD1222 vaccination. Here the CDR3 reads CASSSPRDRVGTDTQYF. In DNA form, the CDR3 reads TGTGCCAGTAGTTCTCCGAGGGACAGGGTGGGCACAGATACGCAGTATTTT.